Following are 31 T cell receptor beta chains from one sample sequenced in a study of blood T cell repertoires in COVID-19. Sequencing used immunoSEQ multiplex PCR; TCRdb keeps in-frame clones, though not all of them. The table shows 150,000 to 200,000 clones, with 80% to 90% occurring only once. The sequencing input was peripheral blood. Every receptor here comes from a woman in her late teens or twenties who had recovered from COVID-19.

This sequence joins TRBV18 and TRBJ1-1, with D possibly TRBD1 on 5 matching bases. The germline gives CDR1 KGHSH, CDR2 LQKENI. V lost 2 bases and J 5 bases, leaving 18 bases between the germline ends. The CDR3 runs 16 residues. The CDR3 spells CASSPFRPREGTEAFF. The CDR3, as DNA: TGTGCCAGCTCACCATTCCGACCCAGGGAAGGTACTGAAGCTTTCTTT.

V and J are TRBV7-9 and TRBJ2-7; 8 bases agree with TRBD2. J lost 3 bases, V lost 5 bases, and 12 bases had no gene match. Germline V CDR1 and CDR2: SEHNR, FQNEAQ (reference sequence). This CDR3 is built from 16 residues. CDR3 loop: CASSTRPGLDLYEQYF. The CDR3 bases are TGTGCCAGCAGCACTAGGCCGGGACTAGACCTCTACGAGCAGTACTTC.

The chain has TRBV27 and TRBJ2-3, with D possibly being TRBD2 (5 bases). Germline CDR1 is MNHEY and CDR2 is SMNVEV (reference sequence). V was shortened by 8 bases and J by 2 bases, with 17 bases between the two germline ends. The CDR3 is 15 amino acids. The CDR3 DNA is TGTGCCAGCCACGCCCCTAGCAGATACACAGATACGCAGTATTTT. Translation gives CASHAPSRYTDTQYF.

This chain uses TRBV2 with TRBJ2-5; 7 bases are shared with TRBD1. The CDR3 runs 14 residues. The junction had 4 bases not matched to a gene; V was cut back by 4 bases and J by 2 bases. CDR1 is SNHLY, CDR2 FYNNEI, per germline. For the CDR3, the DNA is TGTGCCAGCAGTGGGGGGACAGATCAAGAGACCCAGTACTTC. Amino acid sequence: CASSGGTDQETQYF.

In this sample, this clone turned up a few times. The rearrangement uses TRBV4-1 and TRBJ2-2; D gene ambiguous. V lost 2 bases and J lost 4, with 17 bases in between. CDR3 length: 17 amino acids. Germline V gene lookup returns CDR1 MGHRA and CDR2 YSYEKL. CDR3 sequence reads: CASSQTRGGSLTGELFF. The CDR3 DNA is TGCGCCAGCAGCCAAACAAGAGGTGGGTCGCTCACCGGGGAGCTGTTTTTT.

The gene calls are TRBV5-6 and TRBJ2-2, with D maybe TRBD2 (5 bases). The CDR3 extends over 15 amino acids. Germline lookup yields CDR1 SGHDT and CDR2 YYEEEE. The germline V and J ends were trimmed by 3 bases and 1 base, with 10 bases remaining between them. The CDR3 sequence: CASSSGLMNTGELFF. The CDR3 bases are TGTGCCAGCAGCTCCGGACTGATGAACACCGGGGAGCTGTTTTTT.

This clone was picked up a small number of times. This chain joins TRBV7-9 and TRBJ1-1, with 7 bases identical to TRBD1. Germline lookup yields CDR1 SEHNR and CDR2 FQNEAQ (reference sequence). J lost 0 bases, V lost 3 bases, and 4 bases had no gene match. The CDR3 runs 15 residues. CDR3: CASSFGTVLNTEAFF. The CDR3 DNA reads TGTGCCAGCAGCTTTGGGACAGTACTGAACACTGAAGCTTTCTTT. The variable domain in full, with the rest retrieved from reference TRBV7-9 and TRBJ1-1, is DTGVSQNPRHKITKRGQNVTFRCDPISEHNRLYWYRQTLGQGPEFLTYFQNEAQLEKSRLLSDRFSAERPKGSFSTLEIQRTEQGDSAMYLCASSFGTVLNTEAFFGQGTRLTVV.

This CDR3 is CASSELAGDYEQYV. The CDR3 nucleotides read TGTGCCAGCAGTGAGCTAGCGGGGGACTACGAGCAGTACGTC. This chain joins TRBV6-4 and TRBJ2-7, with 10 bases lining up with TRBD2. The V gene's germline CDR1 is MRHNA and CDR2 SNTAGT. Germline trimming cut 3 bases from V and 3 bases from J; bases unmatched to any gene: 2. The length of the CDR3 is 14 residues.

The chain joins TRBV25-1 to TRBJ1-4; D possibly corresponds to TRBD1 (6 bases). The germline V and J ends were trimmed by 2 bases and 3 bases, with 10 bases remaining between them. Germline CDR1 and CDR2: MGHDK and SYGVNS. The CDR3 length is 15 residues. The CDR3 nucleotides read TGTGCCAGCAGTGAAGGAACAGGGTCTAATGAAAAACTGTTTTTT. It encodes CASSEGTGSNEKLFF.

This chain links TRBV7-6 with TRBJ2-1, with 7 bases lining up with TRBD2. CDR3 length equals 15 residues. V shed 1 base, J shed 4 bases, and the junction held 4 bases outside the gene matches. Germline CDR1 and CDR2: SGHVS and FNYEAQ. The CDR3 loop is CASSLESGKYNEQFF. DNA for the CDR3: TGTGCCAGCAGCTTAGAGAGCGGGAAGTACAATGAGCAGTTCTTC.

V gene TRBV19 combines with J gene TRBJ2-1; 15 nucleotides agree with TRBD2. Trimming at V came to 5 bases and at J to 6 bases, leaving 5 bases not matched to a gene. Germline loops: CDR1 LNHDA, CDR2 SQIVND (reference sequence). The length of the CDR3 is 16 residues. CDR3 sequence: CASSPRTSGRANEQFF. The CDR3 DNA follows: TGTGCCAGTAGTCCTCGGACTAGCGGGAGGGCCAATGAGCAGTTCTTC.

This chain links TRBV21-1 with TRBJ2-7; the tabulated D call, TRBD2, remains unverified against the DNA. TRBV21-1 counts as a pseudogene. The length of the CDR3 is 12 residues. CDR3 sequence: CASSKIGYEQYF. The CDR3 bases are TGTGCCAGCAGCAAAATCGGTTACGAGCAGTACTTC.

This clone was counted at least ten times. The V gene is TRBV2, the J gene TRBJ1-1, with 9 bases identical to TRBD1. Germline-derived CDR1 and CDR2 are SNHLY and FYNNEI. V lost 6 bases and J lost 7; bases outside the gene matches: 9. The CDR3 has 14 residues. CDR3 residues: CASRRTGASSEAFF. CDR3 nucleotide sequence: TGTGCCAGCAGACGGACAGGGGCTTCGAGTGAAGCTTTCTTT. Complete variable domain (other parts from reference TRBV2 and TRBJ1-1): EPEVTQTPSHQVTQMGQEVILRCVPISNHLYFYWYRQILGQKVEFLVSFYNNEISEKSEIFDDQFSVERPDGSNFTLKIRSTKLEDSAMYFCASRRTGASSEAFFGQGTRLTVV.

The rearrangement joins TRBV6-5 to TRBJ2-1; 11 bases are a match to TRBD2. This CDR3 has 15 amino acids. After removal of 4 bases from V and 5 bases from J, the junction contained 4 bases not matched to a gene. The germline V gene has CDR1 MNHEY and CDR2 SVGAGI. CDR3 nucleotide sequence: TGTGCCAGCAGTTCTAGCGGGGGGACCAACAATGAGCAGTTCTTC. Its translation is CASSSSGGTNNEQFF.

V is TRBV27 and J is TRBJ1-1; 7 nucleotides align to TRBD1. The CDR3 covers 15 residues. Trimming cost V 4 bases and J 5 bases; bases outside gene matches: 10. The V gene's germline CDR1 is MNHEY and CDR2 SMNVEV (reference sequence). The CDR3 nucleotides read TGTGCCAGCAGTTCCCGGACAGGAGGAATAACTGAAGCTTTCTTT. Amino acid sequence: CASSSRTGGITEAFF.

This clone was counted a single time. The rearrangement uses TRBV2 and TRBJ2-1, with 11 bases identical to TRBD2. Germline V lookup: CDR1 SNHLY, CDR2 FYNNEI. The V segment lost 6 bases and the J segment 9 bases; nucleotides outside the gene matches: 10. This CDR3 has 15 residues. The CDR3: CASRDLAGGPREQFF. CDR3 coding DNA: TGTGCCAGCAGAGACTTAGCGGGAGGGCCCCGTGAGCAGTTCTTC.

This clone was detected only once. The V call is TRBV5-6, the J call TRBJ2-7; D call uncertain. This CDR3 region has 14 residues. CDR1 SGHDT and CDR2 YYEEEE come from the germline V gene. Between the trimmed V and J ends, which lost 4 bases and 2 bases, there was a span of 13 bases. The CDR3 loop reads CASSLIQQTYEQYV. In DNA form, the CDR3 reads TGTGCCAGCAGCCTAATACAGCAGACCTACGAGCAGTACGTC.

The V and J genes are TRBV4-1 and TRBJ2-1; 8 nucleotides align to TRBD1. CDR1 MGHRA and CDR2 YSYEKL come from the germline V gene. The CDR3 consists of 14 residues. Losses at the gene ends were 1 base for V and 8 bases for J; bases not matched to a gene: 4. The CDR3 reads CASSQVAGGDEQFF. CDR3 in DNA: TGCGCCAGCAGCCAAGTTGCAGGGGGCGATGAGCAGTTCTTC.

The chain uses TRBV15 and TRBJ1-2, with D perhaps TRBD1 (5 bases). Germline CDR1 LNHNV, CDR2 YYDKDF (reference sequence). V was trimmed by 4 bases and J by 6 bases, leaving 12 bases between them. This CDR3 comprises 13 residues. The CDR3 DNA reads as TGTGCCACCAGCAATCCCAGGGTGGATGGCTACACCTTC. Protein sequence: CATSNPRVDGYTF.

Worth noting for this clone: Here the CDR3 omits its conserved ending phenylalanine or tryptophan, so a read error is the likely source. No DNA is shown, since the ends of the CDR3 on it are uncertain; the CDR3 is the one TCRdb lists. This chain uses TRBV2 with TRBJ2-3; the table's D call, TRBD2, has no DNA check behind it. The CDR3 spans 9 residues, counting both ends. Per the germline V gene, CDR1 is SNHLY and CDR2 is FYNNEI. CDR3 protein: CASSDPSGV.

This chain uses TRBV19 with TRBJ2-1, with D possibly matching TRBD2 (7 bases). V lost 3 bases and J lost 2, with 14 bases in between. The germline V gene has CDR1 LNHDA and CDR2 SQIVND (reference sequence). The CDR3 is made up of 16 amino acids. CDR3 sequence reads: CASSMFWRGPYNEQFF. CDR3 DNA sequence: TGTGCCAGTAGTATGTTCTGGCGGGGGCCCTACAATGAGCAGTTCTTC.

The CDR3 nucleotides read TGTGCCAGCTCACCATATAGCAATCAGCCCCAGCATTTT. As protein: CASSPYSNQPQHF. The chain links TRBV18 to TRBJ1-5; D ambiguous. The CDR3 covers 13 residues. Germline CDR1 and CDR2: KGHSH and LQKENI. The V end lost 2 bases, the J end lost 0 bases, and 2 bases lay between the germline ends.

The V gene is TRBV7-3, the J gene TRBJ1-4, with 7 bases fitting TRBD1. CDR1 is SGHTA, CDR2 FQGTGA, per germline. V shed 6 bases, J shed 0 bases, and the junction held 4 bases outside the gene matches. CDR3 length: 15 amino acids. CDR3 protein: CASRPGGSTNEKLFF. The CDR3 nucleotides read TGTGCCAGCAGGCCAGGGGGATCAACTAATGAAAAACTGTTTTTT.

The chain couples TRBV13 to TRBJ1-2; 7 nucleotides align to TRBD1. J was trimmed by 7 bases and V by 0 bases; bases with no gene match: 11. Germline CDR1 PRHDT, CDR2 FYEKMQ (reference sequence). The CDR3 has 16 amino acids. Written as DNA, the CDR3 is TGTGCCAGCAGCTTAGGGGGGATAGACAGGGCGGCTGGCTACACCTTC. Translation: CASSLGGIDRAAGYTF.

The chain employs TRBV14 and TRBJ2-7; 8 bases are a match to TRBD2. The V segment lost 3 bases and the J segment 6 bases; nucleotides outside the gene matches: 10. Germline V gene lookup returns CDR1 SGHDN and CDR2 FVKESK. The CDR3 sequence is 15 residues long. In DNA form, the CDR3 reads TGTGCCAGCAGCCAGGGGGCGGGGGGCGGCGGCGAGCAGTACGTC. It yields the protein CASSQGAGGGGEQYV.

This chain's CDR3 is CASSTISSVEQYF. The CDR3 region has the DNA TGTGCCAGTAGTACTATATCTAGCGTCGAGCAGTACTTC. The J gene is TRBJ2-7, the V gene TRBV19; D might be TRBD2 (6 bases). V dropped 4 bases and J dropped 6 bases, with 13 bases sitting between them. Germline loops: CDR1 LNHDA, CDR2 SQIVND (reference sequence). The CDR3 consists of 13 residues.

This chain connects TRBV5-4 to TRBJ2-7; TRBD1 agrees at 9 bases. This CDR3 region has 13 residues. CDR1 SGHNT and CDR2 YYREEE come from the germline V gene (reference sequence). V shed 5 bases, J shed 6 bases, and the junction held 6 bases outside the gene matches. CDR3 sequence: CASSPGTGFEQYF. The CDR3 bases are TGTGCCAGCAGTCCCGGGACAGGGTTCGAGCAGTACTTC.

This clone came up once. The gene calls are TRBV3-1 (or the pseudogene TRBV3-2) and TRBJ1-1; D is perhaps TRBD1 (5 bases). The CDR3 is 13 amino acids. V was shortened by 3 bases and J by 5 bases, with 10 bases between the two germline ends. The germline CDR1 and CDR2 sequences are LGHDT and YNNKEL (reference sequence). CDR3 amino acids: CASSHQGGTEAFF. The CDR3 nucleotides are TGTGCCAGCAGCCACCAGGGAGGTACTGAAGCTTTCTTT.

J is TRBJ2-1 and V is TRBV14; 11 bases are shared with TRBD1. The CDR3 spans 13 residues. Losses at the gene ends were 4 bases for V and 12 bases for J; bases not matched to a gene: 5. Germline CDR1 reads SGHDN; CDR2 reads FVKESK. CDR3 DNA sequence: TGTGCCAGCAGCCTCCGGGACAGGGGGGGGCAGTTCTTC. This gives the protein CASSLRDRGGQFF.

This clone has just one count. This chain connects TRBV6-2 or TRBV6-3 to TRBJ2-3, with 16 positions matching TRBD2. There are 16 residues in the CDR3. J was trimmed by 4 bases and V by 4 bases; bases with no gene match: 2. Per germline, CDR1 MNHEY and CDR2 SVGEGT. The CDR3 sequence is CASSSGTSGRADTQYF. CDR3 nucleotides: TGTGCCAGCAGTTCCGGGACTAGCGGGAGGGCAGATACGCAGTATTTT.

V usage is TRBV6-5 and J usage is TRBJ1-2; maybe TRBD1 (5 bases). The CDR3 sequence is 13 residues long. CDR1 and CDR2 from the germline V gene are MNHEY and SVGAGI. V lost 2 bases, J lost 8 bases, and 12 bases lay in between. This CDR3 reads CASSYDGQGGYTF. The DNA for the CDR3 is TGTGCCAGCAGTTACGATGGGCAGGGAGGCTACACCTTC.